Here is one T cell receptor (beta chain) with its context. Its target is unknown. This sample is part of a study of blood T cells in healthy people across ages. Findings and caveats of the study: Diversity estimates from one million T cells were considered underestimates.

This CDR3 is built from 13 residues. Germline lookup yields CDR1 MNHEY and CDR2 SMNVEV (reference sequence). The V gene end was trimmed by 7 bases and the J gene end by 6 bases; junction bases not matched to a gene: 6. The second PCR ran about 7 to 12 cycles with a sample-barcoded 5' primer and J-beta primers. MiXCR, applied by TCRdb to the 5' RACE reads, yields one record per CDR3 protein. Among around 1.7 million distinct CDR3 sequences listed, over 25% were seen once. The sample consisted of blood. This receptor was identified in a woman aged 25 to 39 in good health. The chain has TRBV27 and TRBJ2-7; 10 positions agree with TRBD1. CDR3 protein: CASKDRGGSEQYF. DNA of the CDR3: TGTGCCAGCAAGGACAGGGGGGGTTCCGAGCAGTACTTC.